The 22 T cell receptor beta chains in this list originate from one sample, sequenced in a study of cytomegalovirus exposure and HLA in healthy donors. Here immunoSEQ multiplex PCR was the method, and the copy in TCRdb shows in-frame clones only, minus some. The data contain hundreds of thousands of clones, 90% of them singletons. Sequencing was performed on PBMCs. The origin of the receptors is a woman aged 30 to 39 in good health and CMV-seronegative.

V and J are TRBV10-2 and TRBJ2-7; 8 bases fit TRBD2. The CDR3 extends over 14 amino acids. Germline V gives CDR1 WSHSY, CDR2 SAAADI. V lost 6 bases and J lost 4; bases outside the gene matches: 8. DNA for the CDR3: TGCGCCAGCAGGAAGGGACTAGTCGCTTACGAGCAGTACTTC. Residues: CASRKGLVAYEQYF.

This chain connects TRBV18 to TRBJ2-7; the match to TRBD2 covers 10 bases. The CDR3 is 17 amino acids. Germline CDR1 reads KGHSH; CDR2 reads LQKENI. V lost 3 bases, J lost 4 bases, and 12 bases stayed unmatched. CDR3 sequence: CASSPTVASGSRYEQYF. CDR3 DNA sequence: TGTGCCAGCTCACCGACCGTGGCTAGCGGGAGTCGGTACGAGCAGTACTTC.

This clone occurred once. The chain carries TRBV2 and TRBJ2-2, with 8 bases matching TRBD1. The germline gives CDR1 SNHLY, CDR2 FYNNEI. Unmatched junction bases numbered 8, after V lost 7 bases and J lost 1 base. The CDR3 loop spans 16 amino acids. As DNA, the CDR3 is TGTGCCAGCATTGACGCAGGGGGCCTGAACACCGGGGAGCTGTTTTTT. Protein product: CASIDAGGLNTGELFF.

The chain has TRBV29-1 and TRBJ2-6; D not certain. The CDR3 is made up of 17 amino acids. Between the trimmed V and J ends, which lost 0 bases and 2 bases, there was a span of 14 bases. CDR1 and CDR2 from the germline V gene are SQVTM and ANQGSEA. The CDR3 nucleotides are TGCAGCGTTGAAGATAGGACCCGTCCGGCTGGGGCCAACGTCCTGACTTTC. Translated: CSVEDRTRPAGANVLTF. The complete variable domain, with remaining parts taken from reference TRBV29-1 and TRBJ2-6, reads SAVISQKPSRDICQRGTSLTIQCQVDSQVTMMFWYRQQPGQSLTLIATANQGSEATYESGFVIDKFPISRPNLTFSTLTVSNMSPEDSSIYLCSVEDRTRPAGANVLTFGAGSRLTVL.

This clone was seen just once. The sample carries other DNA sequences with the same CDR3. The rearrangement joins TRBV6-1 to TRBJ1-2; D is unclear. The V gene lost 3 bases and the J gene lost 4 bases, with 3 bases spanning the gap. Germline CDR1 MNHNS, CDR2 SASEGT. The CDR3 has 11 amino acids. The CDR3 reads CASSEGYGYTF. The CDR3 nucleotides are TGTGCCAGCAGTGAGGGCTATGGCTACACCTTC.

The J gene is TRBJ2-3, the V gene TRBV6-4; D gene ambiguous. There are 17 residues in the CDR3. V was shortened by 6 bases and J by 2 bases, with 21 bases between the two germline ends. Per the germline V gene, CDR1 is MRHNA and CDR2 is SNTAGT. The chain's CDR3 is CASRANVRWIHTDTQYF. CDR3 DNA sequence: TGTGCCAGCAGAGCTAATGTCCGGTGGATTCACACAGATACGCAGTATTTT.

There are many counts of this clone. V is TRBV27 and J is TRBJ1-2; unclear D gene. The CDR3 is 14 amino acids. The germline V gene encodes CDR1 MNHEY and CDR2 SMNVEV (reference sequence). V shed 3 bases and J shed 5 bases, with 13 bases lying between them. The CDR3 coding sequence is TGTGCCAGCAGTTTGTCAACAGTGTTATATGGCTACACCTTC. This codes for CASSLSTVLYGYTF.

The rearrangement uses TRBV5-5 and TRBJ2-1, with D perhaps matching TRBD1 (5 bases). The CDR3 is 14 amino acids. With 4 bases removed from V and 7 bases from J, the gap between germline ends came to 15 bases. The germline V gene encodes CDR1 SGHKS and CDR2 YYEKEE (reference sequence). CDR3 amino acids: CASSLLDSGNEQFF. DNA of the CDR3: TGTGCCAGCAGCCTACTCGACAGTGGAAATGAGCAGTTCTTC.

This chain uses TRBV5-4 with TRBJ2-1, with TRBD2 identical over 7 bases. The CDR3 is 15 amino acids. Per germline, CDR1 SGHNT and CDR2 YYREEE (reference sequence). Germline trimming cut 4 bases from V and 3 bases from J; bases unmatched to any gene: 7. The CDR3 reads CASSGWAGDYNEQFF. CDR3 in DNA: TGTGCCAGCAGCGGGTGGGCGGGAGACTACAATGAGCAGTTCTTC. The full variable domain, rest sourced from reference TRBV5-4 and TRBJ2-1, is ETGVTQSPTHLIKTRGQQVTLRCSSQSGHNTVSWYQQALGQGPQFIFQYYREEENGRGNFPPRFSGLQFPNYSSELNVNALELDDSALYLCASSGWAGDYNEQFFGPGTRLTVL.

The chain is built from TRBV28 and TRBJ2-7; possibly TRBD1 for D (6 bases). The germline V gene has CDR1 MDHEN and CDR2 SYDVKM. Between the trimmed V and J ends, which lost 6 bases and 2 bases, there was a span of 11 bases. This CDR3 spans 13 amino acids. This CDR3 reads CASSNRETYEQYF. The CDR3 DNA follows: TGTGCCAGCAGCAACAGGGAGACCTACGAGCAGTACTTC.

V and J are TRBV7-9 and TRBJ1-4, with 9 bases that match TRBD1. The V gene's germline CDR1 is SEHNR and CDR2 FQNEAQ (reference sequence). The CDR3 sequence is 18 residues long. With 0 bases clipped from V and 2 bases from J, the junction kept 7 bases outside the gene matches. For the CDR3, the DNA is TGTGCCAGCAGCTTAGCTCGGGGACAGGGCGAGACTAATGAAAAACTGTTTTTT. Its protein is CASSLARGQGETNEKLFF.

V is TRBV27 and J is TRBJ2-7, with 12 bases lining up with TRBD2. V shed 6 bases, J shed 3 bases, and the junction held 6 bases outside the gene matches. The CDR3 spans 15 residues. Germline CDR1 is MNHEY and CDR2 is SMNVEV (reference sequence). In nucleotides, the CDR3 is TGTGCCAGCAGAACTAGCGGGAGGCCGAACTACGAGCAGTACTTC. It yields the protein CASRTSGRPNYEQYF.

CDR3 loop: CASSRLSQSLVNYGYTF. The CDR3 DNA is TGTGCCAGCAGCCGCCTTTCACAGAGTCTGGTTAACTATGGCTACACCTTC. V gene TRBV5-6 combines with J gene TRBJ1-2; D gene uncertain. Looked up from germline, CDR1 is SGHDT and CDR2 is YYEEEE. This CDR3 is 17 amino acids long. V was pared by 4 bases and J by 1 base, with 20 bases between.

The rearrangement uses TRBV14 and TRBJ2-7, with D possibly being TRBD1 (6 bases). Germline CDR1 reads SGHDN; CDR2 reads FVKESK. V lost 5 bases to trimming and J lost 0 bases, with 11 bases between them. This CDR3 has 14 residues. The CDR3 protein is CASSFTGSSYEQYF. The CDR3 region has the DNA TGTGCCAGCAGCTTTACAGGGAGCTCCTACGAGCAGTACTTC.

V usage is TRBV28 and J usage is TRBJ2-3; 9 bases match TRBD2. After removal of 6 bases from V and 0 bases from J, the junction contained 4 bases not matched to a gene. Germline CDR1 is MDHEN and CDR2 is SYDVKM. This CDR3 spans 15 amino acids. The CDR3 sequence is CASRYTSGSTDTQYF. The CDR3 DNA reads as TGTGCCAGCAGGTATACTAGCGGGAGCACAGATACGCAGTATTTT.

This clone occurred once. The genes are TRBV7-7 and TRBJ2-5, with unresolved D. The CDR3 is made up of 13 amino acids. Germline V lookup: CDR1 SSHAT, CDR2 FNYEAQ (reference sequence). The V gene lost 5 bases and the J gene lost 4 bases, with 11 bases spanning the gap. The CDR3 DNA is TGTGCCAGCAGCGCGCAGTATCTAGAGACCCAGTACTTC. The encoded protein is CASSAQYLETQYF.

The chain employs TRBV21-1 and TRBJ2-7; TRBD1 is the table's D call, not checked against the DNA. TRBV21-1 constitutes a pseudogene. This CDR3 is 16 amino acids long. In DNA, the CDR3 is TGTGCCAGCAGCAAAGCTTGCCGGGACAGGGCCTACGAGCAGTACTTC. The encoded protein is CASSKACRDRAYEQYF.

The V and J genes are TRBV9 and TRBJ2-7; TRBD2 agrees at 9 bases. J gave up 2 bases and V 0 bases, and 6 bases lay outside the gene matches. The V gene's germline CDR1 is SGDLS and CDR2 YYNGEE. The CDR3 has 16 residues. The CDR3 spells CASSVEELAGTYEQYF. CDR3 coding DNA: TGTGCCAGCAGCGTAGAAGAACTAGCGGGCACCTACGAGCAGTACTTC.

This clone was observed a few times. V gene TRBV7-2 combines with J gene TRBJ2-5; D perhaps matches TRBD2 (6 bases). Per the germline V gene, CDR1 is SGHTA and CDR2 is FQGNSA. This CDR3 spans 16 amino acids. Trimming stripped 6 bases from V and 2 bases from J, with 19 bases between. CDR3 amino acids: CASRRWVGLQQETQYF. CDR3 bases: TGTGCCAGCAGGAGGTGGGTGGGACTCCAACAAGAGACCCAGTACTTC.

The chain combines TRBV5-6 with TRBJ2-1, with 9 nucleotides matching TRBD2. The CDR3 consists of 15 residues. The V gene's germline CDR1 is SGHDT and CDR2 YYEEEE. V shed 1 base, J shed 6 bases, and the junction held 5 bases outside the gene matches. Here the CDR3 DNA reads TGTGCCAGCAGCTTGCAAGCGGGAGGTGGCAATGAGCAGTTCTTC. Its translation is CASSLQAGGGNEQFF.

The CDR3 DNA reads TGTGCCAGCTCACCCCTAGGACAGGCACATAGCAATCAGCCCCAGCATTTT. Amino acids: CASSPLGQAHSNQPQHF. The chain couples TRBV18 to TRBJ1-5; 7 nucleotides match TRBD1. After removal of 3 bases from V and 0 bases from J, the junction contained 8 bases not matched to a gene. Germline-derived CDR1 and CDR2 are KGHSH and LQKENI. The CDR3 runs 17 residues.

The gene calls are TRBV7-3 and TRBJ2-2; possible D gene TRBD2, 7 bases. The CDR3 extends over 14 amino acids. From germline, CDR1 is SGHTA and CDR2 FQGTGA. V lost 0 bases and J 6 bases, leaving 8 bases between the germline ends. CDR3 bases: TGTGCCAGCAGCTTAACGCGGGGGCCCGGGGAGCTGTTTTTT. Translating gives CASSLTRGPGELFF.